This entry features one T cell receptor (beta chain) sequence. Its antigen remains undetermined. Base qualities are missing; no much larger clone stands one base away. Healthy HIV-negative adults with no recently reported acute infections or vaccinations were included as donors. Every donor was a Caucasian adult residing in Nashville, Tennessee, USA. CD4+ T cells were enriched by magnetic negative selection, after which naive cells were positively selected on CD45RA and the negative fraction was taken as the memory subset. Blood was obtained by leukapheresis, after which PBMCs were separated by Ficoll-Histopaque density gradient centrifugation and cryopreserved in liquid nitrogen vapor phase. Analytical flow cytometry was used to check the purity and quantity of each magnetically sorted T cell population. From each sorted fraction, genomic DNA was isolated and quantified by UV absorbance on a Nanodrop 2000c.

Via the germline V gene, CDR1 is SNHLY and CDR2 FYNNEI. The CDR3 measures 17 amino acids from cysteine to phenylalanine. Just the 51-base CDR3 DNA is kept, in frame starting at base 1. After removal of 0 bases from V and 9 bases from J, the junction retains 11 bases not matched to a gene. Using the deep immunoSEQ assay, multiplex PCR amplified TCR CDR3 regions from genomic DNA. Extracted genomic DNA from each cell subset was spread evenly across all wells of several immunoSEQ 96-well plates, with each plate serving as a replicate. For sorted subsets, about 200 ng genomic DNA, equal to tens of thousands of T cell genomes, was loaded into each replicate PCR. Purified libraries were measured with a Qubit 3.0 fluorometer, size-checked on a Bioanalyzer 2100, and measured again with the KAPA Library Quantification kit. Each immunoSEQ 96-well plate was sequenced on its own single-read 150-cycle Illumina NextSeq 550 flow cell. Turning to the authors' computational methods: Because the immunoSEQ output included only junctional sequences and no quality scores, the filtering could not be the same as the filtering used for full-length reads. Sequences were annotated with PyIR, a Python wrapper for IgBLAST v1.9, using IMGT germline references to assign V/J genes and CDR3. Reads were filtered out if the reads had weak V/J assignments (E-value above 1e-6), no CDR3, stop codons, out-of-frame junctions, or ambiguous translated residues. V3J clonotypes were defined as sequences sharing the same inferred V gene, J gene, and CDR3 amino acid sequence. To compute the percentage overlap between repertoires, the number of shared unique clonotypes was divided by the size of the smaller repertoire. Repertoire richness was assessed with RTK rarefaction, the Chao1 estimator, and Recon v2.1 estimates of unobserved clonotypes. For all TCRbeta clonotypes obtained by the gDNA method from a few donors, generation probabilities were computed with OLGA. In its TCRdb copy, this immuneACCESS table keeps in-frame sequences only and misses some clones. Where compared with another copy, unresolved V genes explain less than half of these, and the others have no known cause. V and J calls plus clone size are reproduced from that table; the DNA served to infer D and trimming. Counted in this sample were some 1,600,000 clones; 95% to 99% of them appeared once. The ten biggest clones cover roughly 0.42% of the sample.

These data come from a study of shared clonotypes between healthy human individuals (dated by TCRdb to about 2020). Study-level background: Three men and two women, aged 18 to 49 years, made up the cohort. For each donor, CD4 naive and CD4 memory were each given three plates, CD8 naive was given two plates, and CD8 memory was given one plate. The study deeply sequenced blood TCR repertoires of about 5 healthy adults to estimate repertoire size and the extent of clonotype sharing between individuals. To increase sequencing depth and limit assay-specific biases, different laboratories used diverse techniques to prepare libraries and sequence TCR repertoires. Per donor, leukapheresis produced somewhere between about 0.94 and 9 billion PBMCs. General study outcomes and caveats: Compared with non-shared clonotypes, the clonotypes found in all four sorted-subset donors had higher generation probabilities. Estimated clonotype richness was generally larger for naive than for memory subsets. Sampling was limited to blood, and TCR repertoires in tissue likely differ from TCR repertoires in blood. Pairwise subsampling led to the expectation that sequencing depth would affect the degree of clonotype sharing among donors. The genetic and exposure-history diversity represented was limited by the small number of donors. Sharing across a few donors was observed for approximately 5% of naive CD4, 3.5% of naive CD8, 2% to 2.5% of memory CD4, and around 0.42% of memory CD8 clonotypes. Rarefaction of sorted-subset datasets indicated incomplete sequencing despite the large sequencing depth.

The chain uses TRBV2 and TRBJ2-1, with TRBD2 identical over 10 junction bases. Sequencing input: naive CD4+ T cells sorted from blood. Interpreted using the paper, the cell subset or site label stands for: CD45RA+ positively selected. The clonotype originates from a man aged 25-45 years in good health. The nucleotide sequence is TGTGCCAGCAGTGAAGCAAGGCTAGCGGGAGTTCAAGGTGAGCAGTTCTTC. It encodes CASSEARLAGVQGEQFF.